The 28 T cell receptor beta chains in this list originate from one sample, sequenced in a study of T cells after yellow fever vaccination. Each CDR3 protein gets one entry after TCRdb re-called the 5' RACE reads with MiXCR. The sample includes over 110,000 distinct CDR3 sequences, 7.7% seen only once; the top ten take 0.73%. Sequenced here: CD4+ T cells sorted from PBMCs, sampled 5 days after the yellow fever booster vaccination. Receptors were obtained from a man between 25 and 39 years old who received the YFV17D yellow fever vaccine.

There are many counts of this clonotype. This chain links TRBV27 with TRBJ2-2, with 7 bases matching TRBD1. J lost 4 bases, V lost 5 bases, and 7 bases had no gene match. Germline V gene data show CDR1 as MNHEY and CDR2 as SMNVEV (reference sequence). This CDR3 is built from 15 residues. The CDR3 spells CASSRGTELTGELFF. CDR3 in DNA: TGTGCCAGCAGTAGGGGGACAGAGCTCACCGGGGAGCTGTTTTTT.

This clonotype has at least ten counts. V is TRBV5-1 and J is TRBJ2-1; 16 bases are shared with TRBD2. The CDR3 consists of 17 residues. V was clipped by 5 bases and J by 8 bases; unmatched bases: 10. Looked up from germline, CDR1 is SGHRS and CDR2 is YFSETQ. The CDR3 loop reads CASRQGTSGRAGHEQFF. CDR3 DNA sequence: TGCGCCAGCAGACAGGGGACTAGCGGGAGGGCCGGACATGAGCAGTTCTTC.

This clonotype was recorded a few times. V usage is TRBV18 and J usage is TRBJ1-2, with a tentative D call TRBD1 (6 bases). Germline V gene lookup returns CDR1 KGHSH and CDR2 LQKENI. CDR3 length: 16 amino acids. Deletions cut 6 bases from V and 3 bases from J, with 20 bases between. The CDR3 sequence is CASSQRDRTSDYGYTF. In DNA form, the CDR3 reads TGTGCCAGCTCGCAGCGAGACAGGACCTCTGACTATGGCTACACCTTC.

As regards this clonotype: Just one base apart from a much larger clone, this may be a read error. V gene TRBV9 combines with J gene TRBJ2-7; D may be TRBD1 or TRBD2 (5 bases each). Germline lookup yields CDR1 SGDLS and CDR2 YYNGEE. This CDR3 has 16 residues. The CDR3 DNA reads as TGTGCCGGCAGCGTGGGGACGGGGAAGGTGACCTACGAGCAGTACTTC. As protein: CAGSVGTGKVTYEQYF.

This clonotype was observed at least ten times. V gene TRBV29-1 combines with J gene TRBJ1-5; no reliable D call. Trimming left V 5 bases short and J 3 bases short, with 11 bases between. Germline CDR1 reads SQVTM; CDR2 reads ANQGSEA. The CDR3 has 13 residues. CDR3 bases: TGCAGCGTTACTATGGCAGTCAATCAGCCCCAGCATTTT. Amino acids: CSVTMAVNQPQHF.

The table lists this clonotype with many counts. J is TRBJ2-2 and V is TRBV10-3; D possibly corresponds to TRBD2 (6 bases). Trimming cost V 3 bases and J 1 base, with 21 bases left between them. CDR1 and CDR2 from the germline V gene are ENHRY and SYGVKD. The CDR3 runs 19 residues. The CDR3 sequence is CAISEGTHSGLVNTGELFF. The CDR3 bases are TGTGCCATCAGTGAAGGGACTCACTCGGGACTCGTGAACACCGGGGAGCTGTTTTTT.

This clonotype was observed many times. In DNA, the CDR3 is TGTGCCAGCAGCCAAGTCTCAGGGGGCAATGAGCAGTTCTTC. This gives the protein CASSQVSGGNEQFF. This chain links TRBV3-1 with TRBJ2-1; 7 nucleotides agree with TRBD1. CDR1 is LGHDT, CDR2 YNNKEL, per germline (reference sequence). The CDR3 totals 14 residues. The V gene end was trimmed by 1 base and the J gene end by 6 bases; junction bases not matched to a gene: 3.

This clonotype occurred many times. The J gene is TRBJ2-7, the V gene TRBV7-8, with 9 bases matching TRBD2. The CDR3 is 17 residues long. Unmatched junction bases numbered 16, after V lost 7 bases and J lost 3 bases. Germline CDR1 is SGHVS and CDR2 is FQNEAQ. CDR3 coding DNA: TGTGCCAGCAACCCGGGGTTAGCGGGAGACGTGTACTACGAGCAGTACTTC. Translating it yields CASNPGLAGDVYYEQYF.

This clonotype was counted at least ten times. The chain uses TRBV20-1 and TRBJ2-2; the D is unclear. The CDR3 loop spans 12 amino acids. Trimming took off 0 bases at V and 7 bases at J, with 6 bases between the two ends. Germline CDR1 DFQATT, CDR2 SNEGSKA (reference sequence). The CDR3, as DNA: TGCAGTGCTAGAGAATTGGACGGGGAGCTGTTTTTT. Encoded protein: CSARELDGELFF.

This clonotype has at least ten counts. The chain recombines TRBV18 with TRBJ1-5; tentative D call: TRBD1 (5 bases). The V end was cut by 6 bases, the J end by 1 base, with 16 bases between. Germline CDR1 and CDR2: KGHSH and LQKENI. The CDR3 length is 16 residues. The CDR3 reads CASSPDGQLSNQPQHF. The CDR3 DNA reads as TGTGCCAGCTCTCCGGACGGACAACTGAGCAATCAGCCCCAGCATTTT.

This clonotype was seen at least ten times. V usage is TRBV30 and J usage is TRBJ2-3; the match to TRBD2 covers 12 bases. The V segment lost 1 base and the J segment 4 bases; nucleotides outside the gene matches: 9. CDR3 length equals 17 residues. The V gene's germline CDR1 is GTSNPN and CDR2 SVGIG (reference sequence). CDR3 sequence (DNA): TGTGCCTGGAGTGGCCTAGCGGGAGGGCCTATGGCAGATACGCAGTATTTT. The encoded protein is CAWSGLAGGPMADTQYF.

This clonotype was seen more than once but under ten times. This chain uses TRBV27 with TRBJ2-2, with TRBD1 matching over 9 bases. Germline V CDR1 and CDR2: MNHEY, SMNVEV (reference sequence). V gave up 8 bases and J gave up 7 bases; unmatched junction bases: 8. The CDR3 runs to 14 residues. CDR3 residues: CASRLQGARGELFF. The CDR3 DNA sequence: TGTGCCAGCCGGTTACAGGGGGCCCGCGGGGAGCTGTTTTTT.

This clonotype was counted many times. CDR3 nucleotides: TGTGCCAGCAGCGTCGCCGGGGATAGCAATCAGCCCCAGCATTTT. Encoded protein: CASSVAGDSNQPQHF. The rearrangement links TRBV9 to TRBJ1-5; D call uncertain. This CDR3 has 15 amino acids. CDR1 SGDLS and CDR2 YYNGEE come from the germline V gene. The V end lost 2 bases, the J end lost 0 bases, and 9 bases lay between the germline ends. The entire variable domain, with the rest obtained from reference TRBV9 and TRBJ1-5, is as follows: DSGVTQTPKHLITATGQRVTLRCSPRSGDLSVYWYQQSLDQGLQFLIQYYNGEERAKGNILERFSAQQFPDLHSELNLSSLELGDSALYFCASSVAGDSNQPQHFGDGTRLSIL.

This clonotype came up a few times. This chain joins TRBV15 and TRBJ2-5; 12 positions agree with TRBD2. V shed 1 base, J shed 6 bases, and the junction held 21 bases outside the gene matches. The CDR3 length is 21 residues. Germline-derived CDR1 and CDR2 are LNHNV and YYDKDF (reference sequence). Here the CDR3 reads CATSRADGRGLAGGYLKTQYF. The DNA of the CDR3 is TGTGCCACCAGCAGAGCTGACGGCAGGGGGCTAGCGGGAGGGTACCTAAAGACCCAGTACTTC. The full variable domain, its missing parts supplied by reference TRBV15 and TRBJ2-5, is DAMVIQNPRYQVTQFGKPVTLSCSQTLNHNVMYWYQQKSSQAPKLLFHYYDKDFNNEADTPDNFQSRRPNTSFCFLDIRSPGLGDTAMYLCATSRADGRGLAGGYLKTQYFGPGTRLLVL.

This clonotype appeared many times. J is TRBJ2-1 and V is TRBV20-1; D gene unclear. Trimming took off 3 bases at V and 6 bases at J, with 15 bases between the two ends. Germline V gene sequence: CDR1 DFQATT, CDR2 SNEGSKA (reference sequence). This CDR3 spans 14 amino acids. The CDR3 spells CSASNPRWTNEQFF. The CDR3 coding sequence is TGCAGTGCTAGTAATCCCCGGTGGACCAATGAGCAGTTCTTC.

This clonotype was detected many times. The genes are TRBV20-1 and TRBJ2-7, with 12 bases that match TRBD2. The V gene's germline CDR1 is DFQATT and CDR2 SNEGSKA (reference sequence). This CDR3 has 15 residues. With V trimmed by 0 bases and J by 3 bases, 3 bases remained unmatched. CDR3 DNA sequence: TGCAGTGCTAGAGATGGACTAGCGGGACTCTACGAGCAGTACTTC. It translates to CSARDGLAGLYEQYF.

This clonotype has at least ten counts. The rearrangement links TRBV29-1 to TRBJ1-1; D uncertain. Trimming cost V 5 bases and J 4 bases, with 14 bases left between them. CDR3 length: 13 residues. Germline V CDR1 and CDR2: SQVTM, ANQGSEA. The CDR3 loop reads CSVCTRLGTEAFF. The CDR3 DNA is TGCAGCGTTTGCACGCGGCTGGGCACTGAAGCTTTCTTT.

This clonotype was recorded at least ten times. This chain links TRBV20-1 with TRBJ2-1; D call uncertain. Germline assignment: CDR1 DFQATT and CDR2 SNEGSKA (reference sequence). The CDR3 is 13 residues long. V lost 0 bases, J lost 2 bases, and 5 bases lay in between. CDR3 sequence: CSARDAPYNEQFF. The CDR3 bases are TGCAGTGCTAGAGACGCTCCCTACAATGAGCAGTTCTTC.

This clonotype was found many times. The J gene is TRBJ2-7, the V gene TRBV20-1; 9 bases are a match to TRBD1. The germline gives CDR1 DFQATT, CDR2 SNEGSKA (reference sequence). The trim removed 4 bases at V and 5 bases at J, leaving 9 bases unmatched. The length of the CDR3 is 14 residues. The CDR3 protein is CSATTGTGYHEQYF. The CDR3 DNA is TGCAGTGCTACTACCGGGACAGGGTACCACGAGCAGTACTTC.

About this clonotype itself: A read error may account for a junction end that differs from germline. Here the CDR3 reads CASSLGRLAGQETQYF. CDR3 bases: TGCGCCAGCAGCTTGGGGCGACTAGCGGGTCAAGAAACCCAGTACTTC. The chain is built from TRBV5-1 and TRBJ2-5; the match to TRBD2 covers 10 bases. The germline CDR1 and CDR2 sequences are SGHRS and YFSETQ. This CDR3 comprises 16 residues.

Ten or more counts support this clonotype. V and J are TRBV4-1 and TRBJ1-5; the D gene is possibly TRBD1 (5 bases). Trimming took off 0 bases at V and 7 bases at J, with 13 bases between the two ends. Germline V lookup: CDR1 MGHRA, CDR2 YSYEKL. The CDR3 has 15 amino acids. The CDR3 here is CASSQDGAAWQPQHF. Written as DNA, the CDR3 is TGCGCCAGCAGCCAAGATGGGGCAGCATGGCAGCCCCAGCATTTT.

This clonotype was detected many times. The chain combines TRBV4-2 with TRBJ2-1; 10 positions agree with TRBD2. Trimming at V came to 6 bases and at J to 0 bases, leaving 5 bases not matched to a gene. The CDR3 spans 16 residues. CDR1 LGHNA and CDR2 YNFKEQ come from the germline V gene. CDR3 region: CASRLAGGSSYNEQFF. The CDR3 coding sequence is TGTGCCAGCAGATTAGCGGGAGGCAGCTCCTACAATGAGCAGTTCTTC.

This clonotype was counted at least ten times. CDR3 DNA sequence: TGCGCCAGCAGTCCTACGATGAGGGAAAAACTGTTTTTT. It codes for CASSPTMREKLFF. The J gene is TRBJ1-4, the V gene TRBV10-2; D unresolved. The CDR3 is 13 amino acids. The V and J ends lost 5 bases and 8 bases respectively, with 12 bases between them. The germline gives CDR1 WSHSY, CDR2 SAAADI.

This clonotype has only one observation. A much larger clone differs by one base, so this may be a read error. The rearrangement links TRBV12-3 or TRBV12-4 to TRBJ1-2; 7 nucleotides match TRBD1. The CDR3 spans 13 residues. The V gene end was trimmed by 9 bases and the J gene end by 4 bases; junction bases not matched to a gene: 8. The CDR3 bases are TGTGCCAGGAGTGGGGGACAGTCCTATGGCTACACCTTC. Translating gives CARSGGQSYGYTF.

This clonotype has a count of ten or more. This rearrangement joins TRBV20-1 to TRBJ1-1; no firm D call. CDR1 and CDR2 from the germline V gene are DFQATT and SNEGSKA (reference sequence). This CDR3 comprises 14 residues. The germline V and J ends were trimmed by 3 bases and 1 base, with 12 bases remaining between them. The CDR3 here is CSASTLARNTEAFF. In nucleotides, the CDR3 is TGCAGTGCTAGTACGCTGGCACGGAACACTGAAGCTTTCTTT.

The chain carries TRBV29-1 and TRBJ2-3; D gene uncertain. The CDR3 has 12 amino acids. From germline, CDR1 is SQVTM and CDR2 ANQGSEA. The V end lost 7 bases, the J end lost 0 bases, and 8 bases lay between the germline ends. DNA of the CDR3: TGCAGCGCCTGCCCAAGCACAGATACGCAGTATTTT. It yields the protein CSACPSTDTQYF.

In this sample, this clonotype turned up many times. This chain joins TRBV6-2 or TRBV6-3 and TRBJ2-3, with a tentative D call TRBD1 (5 bases). The germline gives CDR1 MNHEY, CDR2 SVGEGT. The CDR3 is 15 amino acids. The ends were cut back, 5 bases at V and 0 bases at J, with 12 bases in the middle. The CDR3 DNA is TGTGCCAGCAGTCAATGGGGCGTGAGCACAGATACGCAGTATTTT. This gives the protein CASSQWGVSTDTQYF.

This clonotype was counted at least ten times. The V and J genes are TRBV20-1 and TRBJ1-1, with no clear D. The CDR3 loop spans 15 amino acids. Trimming pared 1 base from V and 0 bases from J, leaving 12 bases between. Germline CDR1 is DFQATT and CDR2 is SNEGSKA (reference sequence). Here the CDR3 DNA reads TGCAGTGCTAGAGTTCGCAGCCTAGTGAACACTGAAGCTTTCTTT. This gives the protein CSARVRSLVNTEAFF.